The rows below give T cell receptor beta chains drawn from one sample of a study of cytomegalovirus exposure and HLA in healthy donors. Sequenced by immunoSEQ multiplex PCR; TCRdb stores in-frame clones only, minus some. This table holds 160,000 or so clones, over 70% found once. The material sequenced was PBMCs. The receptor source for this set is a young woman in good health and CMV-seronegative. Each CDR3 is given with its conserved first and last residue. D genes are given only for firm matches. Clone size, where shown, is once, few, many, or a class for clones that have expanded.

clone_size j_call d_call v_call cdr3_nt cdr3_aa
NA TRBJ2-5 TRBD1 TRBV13 TGTGCCAGCAGCTTCGGGACAGGGGGGCAAGAGACCCAGTACTTC CASSFGTGGQETQYF
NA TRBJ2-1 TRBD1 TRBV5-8 TGTGCCAGCAGCTTCGGACAGGGACCCTACAATGAGCAGTTCTTC CASSFGQGPYNEQFF
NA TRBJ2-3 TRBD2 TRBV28 TGTGCCAGCAGTTCCCCGGGACTAGCGGGGAGATCAACAGATACGCAGTATTTT CASSSPGLAGRSTDTQYF
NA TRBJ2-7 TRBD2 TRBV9 TGTGCCAGCAGCGTAGAATACCAGCGGGGGAGCCCCCTATACTTC CASSVEYQRGSPLYF
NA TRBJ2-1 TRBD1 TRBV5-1 TGCGCCAGCAGCTTGTCGACAGGGGGCGTTTATCTAGGCAATGAGCAGTTCTTC CASSLSTGGVYLGNEQFF
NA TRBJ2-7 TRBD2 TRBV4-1 TGCGCCAGCAGCCAAGGGCTAGCGGGGTCCTACGAGCAGTACTTC CASSQGLAGSYEQYF
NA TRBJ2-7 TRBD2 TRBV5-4 TGTGCCAGCAAACGGGGGGGGGCAACCGGCGAGCAGTACTTC CASKRGGATGEQYF
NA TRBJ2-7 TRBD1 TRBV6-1 TGTGCCAGCAGTGCCACGACAGGGGGCTACGAGCAGTACTTC CASSATTGGYEQYF
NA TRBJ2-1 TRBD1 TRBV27 TGTGCCAGCAGTTCGACAGGGAGCAAAAATGAGCAGTTCTTC CASSSTGSKNEQFF
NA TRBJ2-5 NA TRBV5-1 TGCGCCAGCAGCTTAGGCCAGGGTGAGACCCAGTACTTC CASSLGQGETQYF
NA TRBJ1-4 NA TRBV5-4 TGTGCCAGCAGCTTCAACCGGGATATCAATGAAAAACTGTTTTTT CASSFNRDINEKLFF
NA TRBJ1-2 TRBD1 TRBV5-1 TGCGCCAGCAGCCTGACAGGGGAAGTGAATGGCTACACCTTC CASSLTGEVNGYTF
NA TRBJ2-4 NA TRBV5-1 TGCGCCAGCAGCTTGTTGGTCCCCGGGATCCAGAGTCGGAAAAACATTCAGTACTTC CASSLLVPGIQSRKNIQYF
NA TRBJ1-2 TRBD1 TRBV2 TGTGCCAGCAGTCAGGGACAGGGGGCGTCGGGCTACACCTTC CASSQGQGASGYTF
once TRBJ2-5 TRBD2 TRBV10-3 TGTGCCATCAGGGCTGACAGCGGGGGGGAGACCCAGTACTTC CAIRADSGGETQYF
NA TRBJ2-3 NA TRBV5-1 TGCGCCAGCAGCTTGGGGCAGGGAAGCACAGATACGCAGTATTTT CASSLGQGSTDTQYF
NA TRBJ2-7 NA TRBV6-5 TGTGCCAGCAGCATCGGTCTTGGGAGCTCCTACGAGCAGTACTTC CASSIGLGSSYEQYF
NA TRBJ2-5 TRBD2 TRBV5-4 TGTGCCAGCAGCTTGCCCAGACTAGCGGAAGAGACCCAGTACTTC CASSLPRLAEETQYF
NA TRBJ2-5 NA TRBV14 TGTGCCAGCAGCCAAGCCCCCAGGGACCAAGAGACCCAGTACTTC CASSQAPRDQETQYF
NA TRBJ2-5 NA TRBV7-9 TGTGCCAGCAGCTTCGGGGAGACCCAGTACTTC CASSFGETQYF